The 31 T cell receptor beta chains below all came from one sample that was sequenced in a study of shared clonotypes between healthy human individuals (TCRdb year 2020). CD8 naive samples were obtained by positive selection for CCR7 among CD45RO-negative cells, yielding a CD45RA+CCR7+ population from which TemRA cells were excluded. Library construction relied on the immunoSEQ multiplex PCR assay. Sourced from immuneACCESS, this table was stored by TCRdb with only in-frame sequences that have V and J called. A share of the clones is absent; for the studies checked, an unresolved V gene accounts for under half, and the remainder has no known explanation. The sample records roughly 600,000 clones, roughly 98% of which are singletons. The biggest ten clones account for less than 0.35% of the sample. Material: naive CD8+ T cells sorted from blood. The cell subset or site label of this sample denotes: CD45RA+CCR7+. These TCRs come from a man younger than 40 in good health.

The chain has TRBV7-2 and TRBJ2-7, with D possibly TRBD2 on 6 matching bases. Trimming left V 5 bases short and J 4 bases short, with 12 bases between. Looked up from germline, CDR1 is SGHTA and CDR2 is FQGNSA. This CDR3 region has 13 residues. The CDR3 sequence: CASSDGTFYEQYF. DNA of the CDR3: TGTGCCAGCAGCGACGGGACTTTTTACGAGCAGTACTTC.

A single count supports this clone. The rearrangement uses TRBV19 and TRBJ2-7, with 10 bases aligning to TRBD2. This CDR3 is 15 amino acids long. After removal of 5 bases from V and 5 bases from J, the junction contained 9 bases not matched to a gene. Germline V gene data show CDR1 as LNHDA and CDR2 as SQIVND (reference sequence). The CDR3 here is CASSSSGRVSNEQYF. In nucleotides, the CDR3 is TGTGCCAGTAGTTCCAGCGGGAGGGTTTCGAACGAGCAGTACTTC.

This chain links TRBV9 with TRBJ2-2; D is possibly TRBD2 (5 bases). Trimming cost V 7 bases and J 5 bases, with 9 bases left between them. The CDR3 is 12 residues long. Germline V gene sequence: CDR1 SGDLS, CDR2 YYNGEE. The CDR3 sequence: CASGGFTGELFF. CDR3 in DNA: TGTGCCAGCGGAGGTTTTACCGGGGAGCTGTTTTTT.

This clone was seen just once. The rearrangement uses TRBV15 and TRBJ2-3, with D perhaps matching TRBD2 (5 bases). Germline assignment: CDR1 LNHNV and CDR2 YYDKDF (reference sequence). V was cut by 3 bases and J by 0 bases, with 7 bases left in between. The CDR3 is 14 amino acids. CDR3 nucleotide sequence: TGTGCCACCAGCAGCGGCGGGAGCACAGATACGCAGTATTTT. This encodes CATSSGGSTDTQYF.

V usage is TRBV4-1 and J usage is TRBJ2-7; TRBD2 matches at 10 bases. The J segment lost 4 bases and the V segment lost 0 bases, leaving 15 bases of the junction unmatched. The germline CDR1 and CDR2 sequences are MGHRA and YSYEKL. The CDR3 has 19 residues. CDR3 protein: CASSQDWASGSPSYYEQYF. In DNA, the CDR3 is TGCGCCAGCAGCCAAGATTGGGCTAGCGGGAGCCCCTCGTATTACGAGCAGTACTTC.

DNA for the CDR3: TGCGCCAGCAGCTTGGTCGGGGACCAGCCCCAGCATTTT. Its protein is CASSLVGDQPQHF. The J gene is TRBJ1-5, the V gene TRBV5-1; possible D gene TRBD1, 5 bases. Per the germline V gene, CDR1 is SGHRS and CDR2 is YFSETQ. The CDR3 runs to 13 residues. V was trimmed by 0 bases and J by 7 bases, leaving 8 bases between them.

The CDR3 DNA is TGTGCCTGGAGAGCAACAGGGGGCAATGAGCAGTTCTTC. This codes for CAWRATGGNEQFF. The V call is TRBV30, the J call TRBJ2-1; TRBD1 aligns across 8 bases. This CDR3 region has 13 residues. The J segment lost 6 bases and the V segment lost 3 bases, leaving 4 bases of the junction unmatched. Germline-derived CDR1 and CDR2 are GTSNPN and SVGIG (reference sequence). The full variable domain, its missing parts supplied by reference TRBV30 and TRBJ2-1, is SQTIHQWPATLVQPVGSPLSLECTVEGTSNPNLYWYRQAAGRGLQLLFYSVGIGQISSEVPQNLSASRPQDRQFILSSKKLLLSDSGFYLCAWRATGGNEQFFGPGTRLTVL.

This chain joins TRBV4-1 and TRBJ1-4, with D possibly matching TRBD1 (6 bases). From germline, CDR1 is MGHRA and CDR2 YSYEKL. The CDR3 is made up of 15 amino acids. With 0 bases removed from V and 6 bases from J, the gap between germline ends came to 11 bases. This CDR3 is CASSQEQGYYEKLFF. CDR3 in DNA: TGCGCCAGCAGCCAAGAGCAGGGGTATTATGAAAAACTGTTTTTT.

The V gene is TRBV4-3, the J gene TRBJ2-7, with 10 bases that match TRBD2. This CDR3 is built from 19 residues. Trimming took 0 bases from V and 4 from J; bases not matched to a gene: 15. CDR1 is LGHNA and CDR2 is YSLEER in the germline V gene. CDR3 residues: CASSQDPNTLSGRKYEQYF. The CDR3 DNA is TGCGCCAGCAGCCAAGATCCCAACACCCTTAGCGGGAGGAAATACGAGCAGTACTTC.

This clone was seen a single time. The CDR3 DNA reads as TGCAGCGTTGGGCTAGCGTATACCTACGAGCAGTACTTC. Translation gives CSVGLAYTYEQYF. The chain links TRBV29-1 to TRBJ2-7; weak D call: TRBD2 (6 bases). The germline gives CDR1 SQVTM, CDR2 ANQGSEA. The CDR3 runs 13 residues. Trimming stripped 4 bases from V and 2 bases from J, with 12 bases between.

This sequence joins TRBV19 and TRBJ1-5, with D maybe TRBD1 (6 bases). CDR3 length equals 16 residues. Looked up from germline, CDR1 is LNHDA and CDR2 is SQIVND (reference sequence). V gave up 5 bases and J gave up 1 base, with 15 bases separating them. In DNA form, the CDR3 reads TGTGCCAGTAGTGCCCTAGGGGGGGGGAGCAATCAGCCCCAGCATTTT. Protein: CASSALGGGSNQPQHF.

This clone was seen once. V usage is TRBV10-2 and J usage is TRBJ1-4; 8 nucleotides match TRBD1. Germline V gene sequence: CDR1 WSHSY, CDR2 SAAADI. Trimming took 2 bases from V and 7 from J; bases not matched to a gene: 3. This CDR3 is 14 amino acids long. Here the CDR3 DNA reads TGCGCCAGCAGTGAGACAGGGGGACGTGAAAAACTGTTTTTT. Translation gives CASSETGGREKLFF.

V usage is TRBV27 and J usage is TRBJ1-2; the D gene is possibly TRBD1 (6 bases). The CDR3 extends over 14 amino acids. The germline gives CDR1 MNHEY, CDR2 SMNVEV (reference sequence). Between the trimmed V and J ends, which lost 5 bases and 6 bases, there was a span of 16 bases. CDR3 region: CASSVTSGANGYTF. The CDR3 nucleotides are TGTGCCAGCAGTGTTACGTCGGGGGCGAATGGCTACACCTTC.

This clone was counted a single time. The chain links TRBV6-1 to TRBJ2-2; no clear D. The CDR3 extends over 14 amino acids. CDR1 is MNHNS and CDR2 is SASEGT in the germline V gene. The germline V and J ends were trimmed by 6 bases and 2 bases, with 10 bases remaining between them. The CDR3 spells CASSRGINTGELFF. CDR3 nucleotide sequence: TGTGCCAGCAGCCGAGGAATAAACACCGGGGAGCTGTTTTTT.

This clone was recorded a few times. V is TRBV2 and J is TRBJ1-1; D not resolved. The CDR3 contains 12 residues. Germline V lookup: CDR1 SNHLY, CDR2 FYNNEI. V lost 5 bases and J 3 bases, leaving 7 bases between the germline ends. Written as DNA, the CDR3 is TGTGCCAGCAGTCCCTACCACACTGAAGCTTTCTTT. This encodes CASSPYHTEAFF.

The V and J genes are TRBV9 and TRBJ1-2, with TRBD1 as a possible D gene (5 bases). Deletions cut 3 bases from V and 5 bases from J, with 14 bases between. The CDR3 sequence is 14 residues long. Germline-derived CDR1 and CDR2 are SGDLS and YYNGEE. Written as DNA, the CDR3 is TGTGCCAGCAGCGCCGGGGGAGCTGGGTATGGCTACACCTTC. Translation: CASSAGGAGYGYTF.

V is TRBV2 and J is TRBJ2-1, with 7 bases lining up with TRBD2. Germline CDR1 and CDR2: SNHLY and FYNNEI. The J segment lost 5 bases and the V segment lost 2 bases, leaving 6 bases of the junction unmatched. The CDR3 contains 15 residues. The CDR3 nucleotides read TGTGCCAGCAGTGAAATTACTAGCGTTGACAATGAGCAGTTCTTC. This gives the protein CASSEITSVDNEQFF. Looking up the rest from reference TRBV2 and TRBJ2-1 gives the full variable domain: EPEVTQTPSHQVTQMGQEVILRCVPISNHLYFYWYRQILGQKVEFLVSFYNNEISEKSEIFDDQFSVERPDGSNFTLKIRSTKLEDSAMYFCASSEITSVDNEQFFGPGTRLTVL.

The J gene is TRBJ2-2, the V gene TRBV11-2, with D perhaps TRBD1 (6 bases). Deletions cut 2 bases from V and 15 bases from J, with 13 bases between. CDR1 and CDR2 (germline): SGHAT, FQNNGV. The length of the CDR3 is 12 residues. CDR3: CASSLWDTGVFF. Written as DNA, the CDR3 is TGTGCCAGCAGCTTATGGGACACCGGGGTGTTTTTT.

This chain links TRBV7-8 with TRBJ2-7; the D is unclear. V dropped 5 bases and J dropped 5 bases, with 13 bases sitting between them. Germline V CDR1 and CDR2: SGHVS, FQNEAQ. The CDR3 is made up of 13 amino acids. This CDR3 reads CASSLPESHEQYF. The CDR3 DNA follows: TGTGCCAGCAGCCTTCCGGAGTCCCACGAGCAGTACTTC.

In nucleotides, the CDR3 is TGTGCCAGCAGCGACTTCGGGGACAGGGGTGGGGAAAAACTGTTTTTT. It specifies CASSDFGDRGGEKLFF. The V gene is TRBV7-9, the J gene TRBJ1-4; the match to TRBD1 covers 10 bases. J gave up 8 bases and V 5 bases, and 11 bases lay outside the gene matches. This CDR3 is 16 amino acids long. CDR1 SEHNR and CDR2 FQNEAQ come from the germline V gene (reference sequence).

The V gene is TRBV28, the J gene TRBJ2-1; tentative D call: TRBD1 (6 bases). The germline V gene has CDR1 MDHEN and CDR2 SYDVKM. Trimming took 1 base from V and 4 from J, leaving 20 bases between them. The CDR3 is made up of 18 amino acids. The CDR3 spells CASSLFRLGAGAYNEQFF. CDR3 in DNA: TGTGCCAGCAGTTTATTTCGGTTGGGGGCAGGGGCGTACAATGAGCAGTTCTTC.

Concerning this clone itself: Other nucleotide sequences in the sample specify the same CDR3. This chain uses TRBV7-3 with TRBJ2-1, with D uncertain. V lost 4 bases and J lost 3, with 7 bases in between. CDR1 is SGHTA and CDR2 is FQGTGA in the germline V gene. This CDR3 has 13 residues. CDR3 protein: CASSYTGYNEQFF. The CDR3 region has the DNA TGTGCCAGCAGCTACACGGGCTACAATGAGCAGTTCTTC. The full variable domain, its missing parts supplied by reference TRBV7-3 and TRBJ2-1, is GAGVSQTPSNKVTEKGKYVELRCDPISGHTALYWYRQSLGQGPEFLIYFQGTGAADDSGLPNDRFFAVRPEGSVSTLKIQRTERGDSAVYLCASSYTGYNEQFFGPGTRLTVL.

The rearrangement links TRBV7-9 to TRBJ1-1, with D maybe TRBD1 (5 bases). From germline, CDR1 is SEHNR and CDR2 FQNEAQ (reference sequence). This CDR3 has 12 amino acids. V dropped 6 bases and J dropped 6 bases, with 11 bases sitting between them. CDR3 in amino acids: CASRHRGSEAFF. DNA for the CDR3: TGTGCCAGCAGACATAGGGGTTCTGAAGCTTTCTTT.

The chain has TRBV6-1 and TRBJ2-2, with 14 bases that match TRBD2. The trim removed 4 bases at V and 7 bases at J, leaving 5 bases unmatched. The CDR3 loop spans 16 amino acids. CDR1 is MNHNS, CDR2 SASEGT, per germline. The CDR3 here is CASSGGLAGEDGELFF. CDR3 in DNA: TGTGCCAGCAGTGGGGGACTAGCGGGAGAGGACGGGGAGCTGTTTTTT.

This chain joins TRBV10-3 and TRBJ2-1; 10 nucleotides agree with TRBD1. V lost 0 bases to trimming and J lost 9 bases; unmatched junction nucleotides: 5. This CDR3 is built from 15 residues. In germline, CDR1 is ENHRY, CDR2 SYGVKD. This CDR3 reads CAISESGTGVAEQFF. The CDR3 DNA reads TGTGCCATCAGTGAGTCCGGGACAGGGGTGGCTGAGCAGTTCTTC.

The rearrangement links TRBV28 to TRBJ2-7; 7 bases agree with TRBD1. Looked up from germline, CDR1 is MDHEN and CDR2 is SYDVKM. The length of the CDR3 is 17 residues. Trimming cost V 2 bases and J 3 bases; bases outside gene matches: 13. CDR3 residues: CASSLNPHRGSGYEQYF. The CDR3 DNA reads TGTGCCAGCAGTTTAAACCCCCACAGGGGTTCAGGCTACGAGCAGTACTTC.

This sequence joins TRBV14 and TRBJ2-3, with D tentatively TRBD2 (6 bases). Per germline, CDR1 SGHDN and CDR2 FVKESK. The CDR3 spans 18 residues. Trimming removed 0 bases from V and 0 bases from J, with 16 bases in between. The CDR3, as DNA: TGTGCCAGCAGCCAAGAATACGGGGGAGCGCCTAGCACAGATACGCAGTATTTT. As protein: CASSQEYGGAPSTDTQYF.

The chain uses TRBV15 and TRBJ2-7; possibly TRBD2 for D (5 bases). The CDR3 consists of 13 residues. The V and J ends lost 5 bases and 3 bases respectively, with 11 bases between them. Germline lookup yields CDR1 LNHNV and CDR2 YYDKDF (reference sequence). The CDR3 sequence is CATSQTTFYEQYF. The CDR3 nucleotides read TGTGCCACCAGCCAGACTACTTTCTACGAGCAGTACTTC.

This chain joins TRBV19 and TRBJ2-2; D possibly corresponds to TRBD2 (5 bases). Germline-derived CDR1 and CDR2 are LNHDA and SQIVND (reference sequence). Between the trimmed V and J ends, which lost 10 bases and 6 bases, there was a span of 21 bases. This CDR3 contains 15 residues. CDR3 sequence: CATSVGDSSAGELFF. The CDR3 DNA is TGTGCCACTTCCGTCGGGGATAGTAGCGCCGGGGAGCTGTTTTTT. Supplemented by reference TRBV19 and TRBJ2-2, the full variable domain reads DGGITQSPKYLFRKEGQNVTLSCEQNLNHDAMYWYRQDPGQGLRLIYYSQIVNDFQKGDIAEGYSVSREKKESFPLTVTSAQKNPTAFYLCATSVGDSSAGELFFGEGSRLTVL.

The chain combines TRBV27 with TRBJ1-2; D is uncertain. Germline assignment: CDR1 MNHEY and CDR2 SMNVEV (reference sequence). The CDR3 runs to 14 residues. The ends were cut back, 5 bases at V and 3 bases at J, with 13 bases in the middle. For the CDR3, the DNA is TGTGCCAGCAGTCAGACGGGAAACTACTATGGCTACACCTTC. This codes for CASSQTGNYYGYTF.

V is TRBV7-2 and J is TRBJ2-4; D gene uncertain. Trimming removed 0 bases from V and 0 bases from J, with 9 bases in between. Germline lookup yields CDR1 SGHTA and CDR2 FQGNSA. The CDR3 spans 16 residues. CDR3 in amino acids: CASSLAGFVAKNIQYF. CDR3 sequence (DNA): TGTGCCAGCAGCTTAGCGGGGTTTGTAGCCAAAAACATTCAGTACTTC.